This TCR beta chain was identified in a study of blood T cell repertoires in COVID-19. As originally analysed: For nucleated cells, counts were estimated from reference gene primer amplification. TCRdb keeps only in-frame clones here, not all; method: immunoSEQ multiplex PCR. The V and J calls and clone size come from that table; D and trimming were worked out from the DNA. The sample records 140,000 to 150,000 clones, 70% to 90% being singletons. The CDR3 consists of 15 residues. Germline CDR1 reads SGHDT; CDR2 reads YYEEEE. Deletions cut 0 bases from V and 5 bases from J, with 12 bases between. This clone has just one count.

Sequenced material: peripheral blood. This sequence originates from a man aged 60-69 years with active or convalescent COVID-19. The V and J genes are TRBV5-6 and TRBJ1-5; the D gene is possibly TRBD1 (5 bases). The CDR3 DNA reads as TGTGCCAGCAGCTTGGCCGGCAGGGCCGATCAGCCCCAGCATTTT. Translated, it gives CASSLAGRADQPQHF.